A single sample gave rise to the 3 T cell receptor beta chains below, sequenced in a study of T cells in Graves' hyperthyroidism and ophthalmopathy. Template material for amplifying TCR beta CDR3 regions consisted of RNA transcripts. An initial round of RT-PCR targeting the TCR CDR3 relied on the HTBI primer set. Via MiXCR, TCRdb re-called the multiplex PCR reads, giving one row per CDR3 protein. The sample lists about 350,000 distinct CDR3 sequences, roughly 13% occurring once. Sample: blood. The receptors were sampled from a woman between 25 and 40 years old with Graves' hyperthyroidism.

Worth noting for this clonotype: A read error may produce the germline difference seen at one junction end. The DNA of the CDR3 is TGTGCCAGCAGGATGTGGCAGGGCGAAGTTGCGTCCTATAATTCACCCCACCACTTT. Protein: CASRMWQGEVASYNSPHHF. The chain employs TRBV11-2 and TRBJ1-6; D is perhaps TRBD1 (5 bases). Looked up from germline, CDR1 is SGHAT and CDR2 is FQNNGV. The CDR3 has 19 residues.

This clonotype was counted at least ten times. This rearrangement joins TRBV6-1 to TRBJ2-7, with 9 nucleotides matching TRBD2. This CDR3 spans 15 amino acids. Losses at the gene ends were 5 bases for V and 7 bases for J; bases not matched to a gene: 12. Germline CDR1 reads MNHNS; CDR2 reads SASEGT. The CDR3 loop reads CASSYLTTSGREQYF. CDR3 nucleotide sequence: TGTGCCAGCAGTTATCTGACGACTAGCGGTAGGGAGCAGTACTTC.

This clonotype appeared a few times. The genes are TRBV6-1 and TRBJ1-3; D gene uncertain. CDR1 is MNHNS, CDR2 SASEGT, per germline. V was clipped by 7 bases and J by 0 bases, with 10 bases between them. This CDR3 region has 14 residues. This CDR3 reads CASTSAVSGNTIYF. In DNA form, the CDR3 reads TGTGCCAGCACTTCAGCCGTCTCTGGAAACACCATATATTTT.